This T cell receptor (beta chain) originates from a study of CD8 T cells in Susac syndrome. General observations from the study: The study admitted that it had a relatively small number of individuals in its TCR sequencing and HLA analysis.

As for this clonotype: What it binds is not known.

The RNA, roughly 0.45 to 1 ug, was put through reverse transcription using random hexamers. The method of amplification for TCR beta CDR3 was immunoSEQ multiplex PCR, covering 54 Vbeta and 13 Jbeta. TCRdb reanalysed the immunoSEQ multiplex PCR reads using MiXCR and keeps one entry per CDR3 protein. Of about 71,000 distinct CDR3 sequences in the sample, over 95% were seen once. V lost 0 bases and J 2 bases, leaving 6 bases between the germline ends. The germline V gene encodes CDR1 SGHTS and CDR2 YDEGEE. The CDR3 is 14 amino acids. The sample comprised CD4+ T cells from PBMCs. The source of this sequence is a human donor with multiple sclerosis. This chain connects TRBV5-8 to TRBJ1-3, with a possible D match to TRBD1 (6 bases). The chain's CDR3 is CASSLDRAGNTIYF. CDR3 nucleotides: TGTGCCAGCAGCTTGGACAGGGCTGGAAACACCATATATTTT.